These 27 T cell receptor beta chains were all obtained from the same sample, sequenced in a study of cytomegalovirus exposure and HLA in healthy donors. The PCR used 60 Vbeta and 13 Jbeta primers. Generated by immunoSEQ multiplex PCR, the TCRdb table keeps only in-frame clones and is missing some. The sample shows fewer than 150,000 clones, about 74% of them seen only once. Sequencing used PBMCs. All receptors derive from a woman in her forties or fifties in good health and CMV-seronegative.

This clone was detected only a few times. This sequence joins TRBV6-1 and TRBJ1-3; 7 bases are shared with TRBD1. J was trimmed by 4 bases and V by 1 base; bases with no gene match: 4. CDR3 length equals 15 residues. Germline V gene sequence: CDR1 MNHNS, CDR2 SASEGT. The CDR3: CASSEGGGGGNTIYF. The CDR3 nucleotides read TGTGCCAGCAGTGAAGGAGGAGGGGGCGGAAACACCATATATTTT.

CDR3 nucleotides: TGTGCCAGCAGCGTAGCCAGGGGCCCGAACACCGGGGAGCTGTTTTTT. Residues: CASSVARGPNTGELFF. The chain recombines TRBV9 with TRBJ2-2; perhaps TRBD1 as D (6 bases). Deletions cut 0 bases from V and 0 bases from J, with 9 bases between. From germline, CDR1 is SGDLS and CDR2 YYNGEE. CDR3 length: 16 amino acids. Looking up the rest from reference TRBV9 and TRBJ2-2 gives the full variable domain: DSGVTQTPKHLITATGQRVTLRCSPRSGDLSVYWYQQSLDQGLQFLIQYYNGEERAKGNILERFSAQQFPDLHSELNLSSLELGDSALYFCASSVARGPNTGELFFGEGSRLTVL.

V is TRBV6-1 and J is TRBJ1-6; TRBD1 matches at 8 bases. The CDR3 spans 15 residues. V lost 6 bases, J lost 10 bases, and 11 bases stayed unmatched. Germline V lookup: CDR1 MNHNS, CDR2 SASEGT. The CDR3 sequence: CASRFGQGEGSPLHF. The CDR3 DNA reads as TGTGCCAGCAGGTTCGGACAGGGCGAAGGGTCACCCCTCCACTTT.

The CDR3 DNA reads TGTGCCATCAGGGGACAGGGACCCTACGAGCAGTACTTC. Its translation is CAIRGQGPYEQYF. V usage is TRBV10-3 and J usage is TRBJ2-7; 9 positions agree with TRBD1. There are 13 residues in the CDR3. The J segment lost 2 bases and the V segment lost 6 bases, leaving 2 bases of the junction unmatched. Germline V gene lookup returns CDR1 ENHRY and CDR2 SYGVKD.

This chain links TRBV7-9 with TRBJ1-6, with D hard to call. This CDR3 is 14 amino acids long. Trimming took off 1 base at V and 5 bases at J, with 6 bases between the two ends. Germline V lookup: CDR1 SEHNR, CDR2 FQNEAQ (reference sequence). CDR3 nucleotides: TGTGCCAGCAGCTTAGGACGGGATAATTCACCCCTCCACTTT. Its protein product is CASSLGRDNSPLHF.

CDR3 bases: TGTGCCACCAGCAGGTACCGGGACAGCCAAGATACGCAGTATTTT. Encoded protein: CATSRYRDSQDTQYF. The chain combines TRBV15 with TRBJ2-3, with 7 bases lining up with TRBD1. Germline CDR1 and CDR2: LNHNV and YYDKDF (reference sequence). Trimming at V came to 3 bases and at J to 5 bases, leaving 8 bases not matched to a gene. The CDR3 is 15 amino acids.

The rearrangement joins TRBV28 to TRBJ2-6; D perhaps matches TRBD1 (6 bases). V lost 7 bases, J lost 6 bases, and 16 bases lay in between. The CDR3 is 15 residues long. In germline, CDR1 is MDHEN, CDR2 SYDVKM. The CDR3 loop reads CASNSHRVTANVLTF. Written as DNA, the CDR3 is TGTGCCAGCAATTCACACAGGGTAACGGCCAACGTCCTGACTTTC.

The CDR3 is CASSLQGVDYGYTF. CDR3 sequence (DNA): TGTGCCAGCAGCTTACAGGGGGTTGACTATGGCTACACCTTC. This chain links TRBV5-5 with TRBJ1-2, with TRBD1 identical over 8 bases. V shed 2 bases and J 3 bases; nucleotides not matched to a gene: 3. CDR3 length equals 14 residues. CDR1 is SGHKS and CDR2 is YYEKEE in the germline V gene (reference sequence).

The chain has TRBV6-5 and TRBJ2-5, with 11 bases matching TRBD1. The tail of the sequence fits TRBJ2-7 better, so the J call may be wrong. Germline CDR1 and CDR2: MNHEY and SVGAGI. The CDR3 sequence is 15 residues long. CDR3 amino acids: CASSYSDRGPYEQYF. The CDR3 DNA reads TGTGCCAGCAGTTACTCGGACAGGGGGCCCTACGAGCAGTACTTC.

The chain employs TRBV30 and TRBJ2-3, with D hard to call. The CDR3 runs 13 residues. Germline V gene data show CDR1 as GTSNPN and CDR2 as SVGIG (reference sequence). V lost 0 bases, J lost 1 base, and 5 bases lay in between. The CDR3 region is CAWSVPGTDTQYF. DNA for the CDR3: TGTGCCTGGAGTGTACCGGGCACAGATACGCAGTATTTT.

This chain connects TRBV5-4 to TRBJ2-5; 9 bases are a match to TRBD1. V lost 2 bases to trimming and J lost 5 bases; unmatched junction nucleotides: 1. The CDR3 is 13 amino acids. Germline V gene lookup returns CDR1 SGHNT and CDR2 YYREEE (reference sequence). The CDR3 DNA is TGTGCCAGCAGCTTCGACAGGGGGGAGACCCAGTACTTC. Its translation: CASSFDRGETQYF. Complete variable domain (other parts from reference TRBV5-4 and TRBJ2-5): ETGVTQSPTHLIKTRGQQVTLRCSSQSGHNTVSWYQQALGQGPQFIFQYYREEENGRGNFPPRFSGLQFPNYSSELNVNALELDDSALYLCASSFDRGETQYFGPGTRLLVL.

This chain joins TRBV30 and TRBJ2-5, with 11 bases aligning to TRBD2. Matching the DNA end better, TRBJ2-7 makes the J call doubtful. Germline loops: CDR1 GTSNPN, CDR2 SVGIG (reference sequence). The CDR3 has 14 residues. The CDR3 DNA reads TGTGCCTGGAGTGTTAGCGGGGGGGCCCACGAGCAGTACTTC. Amino acid sequence: CAWSVSGGAHEQYF.

The V gene is TRBV10-3, the J gene TRBJ2-7, with a weak D call TRBD1 (6 bases). This CDR3 contains 12 residues. Germline V gene data show CDR1 as ENHRY and CDR2 as SYGVKD. Trimming pared 6 bases from V and 6 bases from J, leaving 12 bases between. The chain's CDR3 is CAIRDSSLEQYF. The CDR3 DNA is TGTGCCATCAGGGACAGTTCCCTCGAGCAGTACTTC.

For the CDR3, the DNA is TGTGCCAGCAGCACAGAGGGGGCGCGGGAAGCTTTCTTT. It translates to CASSTEGAREAFF. The chain couples TRBV9 to TRBJ1-1; 7 bases are shared with TRBD1. The CDR3 extends over 13 amino acids. V lost 4 bases, J lost 8 bases, and 8 bases stayed unmatched. Germline V gives CDR1 SGDLS, CDR2 YYNGEE.

The chain recombines TRBV5-1 with TRBJ1-1; no clear D gene. This CDR3 is 14 amino acids long. Trimming stripped 0 bases from V and 5 bases from J, with 11 bases between. Germline CDR1 is SGHRS and CDR2 is YFSETQ. For the CDR3, the DNA is TGCGCCAGCAGCTTGGCCGAGGGATGGACTGAAGCTTTCTTT. It translates to CASSLAEGWTEAFF.

The rearrangement uses TRBV25-1 and TRBJ1-1, with a possible D match to TRBD1 (6 bases). Germline V lookup: CDR1 MGHDK, CDR2 SYGVNS. The CDR3 covers 15 residues. Trimming removed 10 bases at V and 1 base at J, with 19 bases between. Here the CDR3 reads CATLPKTGWNTEAFF. CDR3 in DNA: TGTGCCACCTTACCTAAGACAGGATGGAACACTGAAGCTTTCTTT.

The chain recombines TRBV18 with TRBJ1-1, with TRBD1 identical over 9 bases. There are 14 residues in the CDR3. Germline loops: CDR1 KGHSH, CDR2 LQKENI. The V gene end was trimmed by 6 bases and the J gene end by 5 bases; junction bases not matched to a gene: 7. The CDR3 DNA sequence: TGTGCCAGCTCCCGGGACAGGGTGCGGACTGAAGCTTTCTTT. Translating it yields CASSRDRVRTEAFF.

This clone was counted between two and nine times. This chain connects TRBV5-6 to TRBJ1-2, with D possibly being TRBD1 (5 bases). CDR3 length: 13 residues. Germline V gene sequence: CDR1 SGHDT, CDR2 YYEEEE. Trimming removed 4 bases at V and 1 base at J, with 8 bases between. CDR3: CASSPQGNYGYTF. In DNA, the CDR3 is TGTGCCAGCAGCCCGCAGGGTAACTATGGCTACACCTTC.

The chain carries TRBV2 and TRBJ1-2, with unresolved D. CDR3 length equals 12 residues. Trimming stripped 8 bases from V and 3 bases from J, with 10 bases between. CDR1 is SNHLY and CDR2 is FYNNEI in the germline V gene. The chain's CDR3 is CASEGSDYGYTF. For the CDR3, the DNA is TGTGCCAGCGAGGGTTCCGACTATGGCTACACCTTC.

The CDR3 region has the DNA TGTGCCAGCAGCTGGACAGGGGGTGGCTCACCCCTCCACTTT. Translation gives CASSWTGGGSPLHF. The chain carries TRBV7-9 and TRBJ1-6; 10 bases align to TRBD1. This CDR3 contains 14 residues. V was clipped by 4 bases and J by 10 bases; unmatched bases: 4. CDR1 and CDR2 (germline): SEHNR, FQNEAQ (reference sequence).

This clone has only a few counts. The chain uses TRBV7-9 and TRBJ1-1; D is undetermined. The CDR3 has 14 amino acids. Trimming removed 5 bases at V and 1 base at J, with 11 bases between. Germline V lookup: CDR1 SEHNR, CDR2 FQNEAQ (reference sequence). CDR3 sequence: CASSLTRGNTEAFF. As DNA, the CDR3 is TGTGCCAGCAGCCTCACACGGGGGAACACTGAAGCTTTCTTT.

The chain combines TRBV15 with TRBJ2-5; D perhaps matches TRBD1 (5 bases). The CDR3 sequence is 12 residues long. Germline-derived CDR1 and CDR2 are LNHNV and YYDKDF (reference sequence). V was pared by 4 bases and J by 11 bases, with 14 bases between. The CDR3 coding sequence is TGTGCCACCAGCACCCTCGACAGTGAGCAGTACTTC. It yields the protein CATSTLDSEQYF. The full variable domain, in which reference TRBV15 and TRBJ2-5 provide the parts outside the CDR3, is DAMVIQNPRYQVTQFGKPVTLSCSQTLNHNVMYWYQQKSSQAPKLLFHYYDKDFNNEADTPDNFQSRRPNTSFCFLDIRSPGLGDTAMYLCATSTLDSEQYFGPGTRLLVL.

The V call is TRBV11-2, the J call TRBJ1-1; TRBD1 might be the D (5 bases). V was pared by 5 bases and J by 1 base, with 8 bases between. This CDR3 has 13 amino acids. The germline V gene has CDR1 SGHAT and CDR2 FQNNGV. CDR3 sequence: CASSERGNTEAFF. In DNA, the CDR3 is TGTGCCAGCAGCGAAAGGGGGAACACTGAAGCTTTCTTT. The variable domain in full, with the rest retrieved from reference TRBV11-2 and TRBJ1-1, is EAGVAQSPRYKIIEKRQSVAFWCNPISGHATLYWYQQILGQGPKLLIQFQNNGVVDDSQLPKDRFSAERLKGVDSTLKIQPAKLEDSAVYLCASSERGNTEAFFGQGTRLTVV.

The V call is TRBV7-2, the J call TRBJ1-3; 7 bases are shared with TRBD1. Trimming took 4 bases from V and 0 from J; bases not matched to a gene: 6. The CDR3 is 16 residues long. Germline assignment: CDR1 SGHTA and CDR2 FQGNSA. The CDR3 nucleotides read TGTGCCAGCAGCTCGACAGGGTGGTCCTCTGGAAACACCATATATTTT. It is translated as CASSSTGWSSGNTIYF.

The chain couples TRBV2 to TRBJ1-1; a possible D gene is TRBD1 (6 bases). V was trimmed by 4 bases and J by 4 bases, leaving 16 bases between them. Germline CDR1 is SNHLY and CDR2 is FYNNEI. This CDR3 has 15 residues. In DNA, the CDR3 is TGTGCCAGCAGTGTACCACAGGGAGCCCGCACTGAAGCTTTCTTT. Residues: CASSVPQGARTEAFF.

This clone was found a few times. V usage is TRBV7-6 and J usage is TRBJ1-6; D might be TRBD1 (5 bases). This CDR3 is 16 amino acids long. Germline V lookup: CDR1 SGHVS, CDR2 FNYEAQ. V was cut by 6 bases and J by 0 bases, with 12 bases left in between. In nucleotides, the CDR3 is TGTGCCAGCAGTTTACAGGCCAGCTCCTATAATTCACCCCTCCACTTT. Translated, it gives CASSLQASSYNSPLHF.

The V gene is TRBV5-1, the J gene TRBJ1-4; 11 nucleotides align to TRBD1. J lost 6 bases, V lost 4 bases, and 5 bases had no gene match. The CDR3 runs 15 residues. From germline, CDR1 is SGHRS and CDR2 YFSETQ. The CDR3 sequence: CASSRSGQGDEKLFF. CDR3 DNA: TGCGCCAGCAGCCGCTCGGGACAGGGGGATGAAAAACTGTTTTTT.